Each of the 32 T cell receptor beta chains below was sequenced from the same sample in a study of cytomegalovirus exposure and HLA in healthy donors. Vbeta (60) and Jbeta (13) primers were used in the PCR. Using immunoSEQ multiplex PCR, the repertoire was profiled, and TCRdb retains in-frame clones only, with some absent. The sample holds approximately 150,000 clones, around 68% seen once. The sample comprised PBMCs. These receptors all come from a man aged 50-59 years in good health and CMV-seronegative.

This chain links TRBV5-4 with TRBJ2-3, with TRBD1 matching over 8 bases. After removal of 7 bases from V and 4 bases from J, the junction contained 5 bases not matched to a gene. Germline-derived CDR1 and CDR2 are SGHNT and YYREEE (reference sequence). CDR3 length equals 13 residues. This CDR3 is CASGQGNPDTQYF. DNA for the CDR3: TGTGCCAGCGGACAGGGTAATCCAGATACGCAGTATTTT.

The chain joins TRBV20-1 to TRBJ1-1; D is undetermined. This CDR3 region has 11 residues. Looked up from germline, CDR1 is DFQATT and CDR2 is SNEGSKA (reference sequence). With 8 bases removed from V and 1 base from J, the gap between germline ends came to 8 bases. CDR3 sequence: CSPDWNTEAFF. The CDR3 DNA reads TGCAGTCCCGACTGGAACACTGAAGCTTTCTTT.

The V and J genes are TRBV28 and TRBJ2-2; D is undetermined. The V end lost 2 bases, the J end lost 6 bases, and 10 bases lay between the germline ends. CDR3 length: 14 amino acids. Per the germline V gene, CDR1 is MDHEN and CDR2 is SYDVKM. CDR3 loop: CASSLHGSAGELFF. DNA for the CDR3: TGTGCCAGCAGTTTACACGGGTCCGCCGGGGAGCTGTTTTTT.

The chain has TRBV29-1 and TRBJ2-4; 9 bases agree with TRBD2. V shed 7 bases and J 9 bases; nucleotides not matched to a gene: 10. The CDR3 is 13 amino acids. CDR1 is SQVTM, CDR2 ANQGSEA, per germline. The CDR3: CSGGGLARGIQYF. The CDR3 DNA reads TGCAGCGGGGGGGGACTAGCCCGGGGCATTCAGTACTTC.

The rearrangement uses TRBV4-2 and TRBJ2-7; D is unresolved. With 0 bases removed from V and 0 bases from J, the gap between germline ends came to 9 bases. The CDR3 is made up of 15 amino acids. In germline, CDR1 is LGHNA, CDR2 YNFKEQ. Written as DNA, the CDR3 is TGTGCCAGCAGCCAAGATCTGCGGAGCTCCTACGAGCAGTACTTC. Protein product: CASSQDLRSSYEQYF.

Details on this clone: The same CDR3 also results from other DNA sequences found in this sample. V is TRBV7-8 and J is TRBJ1-1; 7 nucleotides agree with TRBD1. There are 15 residues in the CDR3. Germline V gene data show CDR1 as SGHVS and CDR2 as FQNEAQ. V was pared by 2 bases and J by 1 base, with 4 bases of the junction left unmatched. The CDR3 region has the DNA TGTGCCAGCAGCTTAAGACAGGGAGGGAACACTGAAGCTTTCTTT. This translates into CASSLRQGGNTEAFF.

The chain carries TRBV7-4 and TRBJ2-2; D perhaps matches TRBD1 (6 bases). Trimming took 5 bases from V and 5 from J, leaving 15 bases between them. The CDR3 contains 15 residues. In germline, CDR1 is SGHVT, CDR2 SQSDAQ. The CDR3, as DNA: TGTGCCAGCAGCGCCCAACTTAGGGGGACCGGGGAGCTGTTTTTT. This encodes CASSAQLRGTGELFF.

The chain recombines TRBV6-6 with TRBJ1-1; D not resolved. Germline V lookup: CDR1 MNHNY, CDR2 SVGAGI (reference sequence). The CDR3 has 15 residues. Deletions cut 2 bases from V and 0 bases from J, with 10 bases between. CDR3 loop: CASSYKEPMNTEAFF. CDR3 nucleotide sequence: TGTGCCAGCAGTTACAAGGAGCCCATGAACACTGAAGCTTTCTTT.

The chain has TRBV5-1 and TRBJ1-1, with TRBD1 matching 7 bases. The CDR3 is made up of 15 amino acids. With V trimmed by 4 bases and J by 3 bases, 9 bases remained unmatched. Germline-derived CDR1 and CDR2 are SGHRS and YFSETQ. The CDR3 DNA follows: TGCGCCAGCAGCCCTCGGGCAGGGGGGTACACTGAAGCTTTCTTT. This encodes CASSPRAGGYTEAFF.

The V call is TRBV2, the J call TRBJ2-3, with TRBD2 as a possible D gene (6 bases). V shed 6 bases and J shed 0 bases, with 16 bases lying between them. The CDR3 has 16 residues. CDR1 SNHLY and CDR2 FYNNEI come from the germline V gene. The CDR3 region is CASRGGRGTSTDTQYF. The CDR3 DNA sequence: TGTGCCAGCAGGGGAGGCCGGGGGACTAGCACAGATACGCAGTATTTT. Combining the CDR3 with reference TRBV2 and TRBJ2-3 gives the whole variable domain EPEVTQTPSHQVTQMGQEVILRCVPISNHLYFYWYRQILGQKVEFLVSFYNNEISEKSEIFDDQFSVERPDGSNFTLKIRSTKLEDSAMYFCASRGGRGTSTDTQYFGPGTRLTVL.

This chain connects TRBV27 to TRBJ2-7, with 9 bases fitting TRBD1. CDR1 is MNHEY and CDR2 is SMNVEV in the germline V gene (reference sequence). CDR3 length: 14 residues. The ends lost 4 bases at V and 4 bases at J; junction bases unmatched: 5. CDR3 sequence: CASSSGQGWYEQYF. CDR3 sequence (DNA): TGTGCCAGCAGTTCGGGACAGGGATGGTACGAGCAGTACTTC.

The CDR3 nucleotides are TGTGCCAGCAGTTTAGTACAGGGGGTGGAGGAGACCCAGTACTTC. Translating it yields CASSLVQGVEETQYF. The V and J genes are TRBV28 and TRBJ2-5; 8 nucleotides line up with TRBD1. This CDR3 has 15 residues. V trimming: 2 bases; J trimming: 5 bases; junction bases outside the gene matches: 7. Looked up from germline, CDR1 is MDHEN and CDR2 is SYDVKM.

This clone was seen a few times. This sequence joins TRBV5-1 and TRBJ2-7; 8 bases agree with TRBD1. CDR1 is SGHRS, CDR2 YFSETQ, per germline. Losses at the gene ends were 0 bases for V and 3 bases for J; bases not matched to a gene: 5. The CDR3 is 15 residues long. CDR3 amino acids: CASSLGGQAIYEQYF. As DNA, the CDR3 is TGCGCCAGCAGCTTGGGGGGACAGGCGATCTACGAGCAGTACTTC.

This clone was observed a handful of times. The chain recombines TRBV4-1 with TRBJ2-5, with a tentative D call TRBD2 (5 bases). Germline CDR1 is MGHRA and CDR2 is YSYEKL. V shed 4 bases and J shed 1 base, with 10 bases lying between them. CDR3 length equals 14 residues. The CDR3 region is CASSRGHSQETQYF. CDR3 bases: TGCGCCAGCAGCCGAGGGCACAGCCAAGAGACCCAGTACTTC.

The chain couples TRBV6-1 to TRBJ1-2; unclear D gene. Trimming left V 7 bases short and J 1 base short, with 7 bases between. There are 12 residues in the CDR3. CDR1 is MNHNS and CDR2 is SASEGT in the germline V gene. This chain's CDR3 is CASTRDNYGYTF. The CDR3 coding sequence is TGTGCCAGCACTCGAGATAACTATGGCTACACCTTC.

This clone has only a few counts. The V and J genes are TRBV18 and TRBJ2-7; 8 positions agree with TRBD2. This CDR3 contains 14 residues. J lost 4 bases, V lost 1 base, and 3 bases had no gene match. The germline V gene encodes CDR1 KGHSH and CDR2 LQKENI. The CDR3 spells CASSPRGGRYEQYF. CDR3 nucleotides: TGTGCCAGCTCACCACGCGGGGGGAGGTACGAGCAGTACTTC.

The J gene is TRBJ1-6, the V gene TRBV9; 9 bases are shared with TRBD1. The CDR3 has 19 amino acids. Germline V CDR1 and CDR2: SGDLS, YYNGEE. V was pared by 4 bases and J by 5 bases, with 16 bases of the junction left unmatched. The CDR3 is CASSSSSGQGPSNNSPLHF. In nucleotides, the CDR3 is TGTGCCAGCAGCTCTTCCTCGGGACAGGGCCCCTCTAATAATTCACCCCTCCACTTT.

This clone showed up just a few times. The J gene is TRBJ1-5, the V gene TRBV28; 7 bases map to TRBD1. The J segment lost 0 bases and the V segment lost 9 bases, leaving 5 bases of the junction unmatched. Germline CDR1 and CDR2: MDHEN and SYDVKM. CDR3 length: 14 residues. The CDR3 reads CASRDRSSNQPQHF. CDR3 sequence (DNA): TGTGCCAGTCGGGACAGATCTAGCAATCAGCCCCAGCATTTT. The variable domain in full, completed from reference TRBV28 and TRBJ1-5, reads DVKVTQSSRYLVKRTGEKVFLECVQDMDHENMFWYRQDPGLGLRLIYFSYDVKMKEKGDIPEGYSVSREKKERFSLILESASTNQTSMYLCASRDRSSNQPQHFGDGTRLSIL.

The V call is TRBV6-5, the J call TRBJ1-1, with D tentatively TRBD1 (5 bases). Trimming shortened V by 4 bases and J by 1 base, and 7 bases separated the two germline ends. This CDR3 is built from 13 residues. Germline V CDR1 and CDR2: MNHEY, SVGAGI. CDR3: CASSFDRNTEAFF. The CDR3 DNA sequence: TGTGCCAGCAGTTTCGACAGGAACACTGAAGCTTTCTTT.

There are a few counts of this clone. The chain uses TRBV7-9 and TRBJ2-7; TRBD1 aligns across 10 bases. Germline V lookup: CDR1 SEHNR, CDR2 FQNEAQ (reference sequence). J gave up 11 bases and V 2 bases, and 3 bases lay outside the gene matches. This CDR3 is built from 12 residues. DNA of the CDR3: TGTGCCAGCAGCTTAACGGACAGGGGGAAGTACTTC. This translates into CASSLTDRGKYF.

J is TRBJ1-5 and V is TRBV18, with D perhaps TRBD1 (6 bases). CDR3 length equals 15 residues. CDR1 is KGHSH, CDR2 LQKENI, per germline. Trimming stripped 2 bases from V and 0 bases from J, with 8 bases between. The CDR3 DNA follows: TGTGCCAGCTCACCAGGACAGAATAGCAATCAGCCCCAGCATTTT. This sequence encodes CASSPGQNSNQPQHF.

The CDR3 protein is CASSIQLGAGNTDTQYF. The CDR3 DNA reads as TGTGCCAGTAGTATCCAATTGGGGGCAGGGAACACAGATACGCAGTATTTT. V gene TRBV19 combines with J gene TRBJ2-3; D possibly corresponds to TRBD1 (6 bases). CDR3 size: 17 residues. V lost 3 bases and J 2 bases, leaving 18 bases between the germline ends. Germline CDR1 LNHDA, CDR2 SQIVND (reference sequence). Together with reference TRBV19 and TRBJ2-3, the CDR3 gives the full variable domain: DGGITQSPKYLFRKEGQNVTLSCEQNLNHDAMYWYRQDPGQGLRLIYYSQIVNDFQKGDIAEGYSVSREKKESFPLTVTSAQKNPTAFYLCASSIQLGAGNTDTQYFGPGTRLTVL.

J is TRBJ2-3 and V is TRBV7-9; 8 nucleotides agree with TRBD2. V was pared by 8 bases and J by 6 bases, with 13 bases of the junction left unmatched. Per germline, CDR1 SEHNR and CDR2 FQNEAQ (reference sequence). CDR3 length: 15 residues. The CDR3 DNA follows: TGTGCCAGCCTAACTAGCGGAGCAAGGGGGGATACGCAGTATTTT. The encoded protein is CASLTSGARGDTQYF.

V is TRBV19 and J is TRBJ1-4; D is unclear. V lost 5 bases and J 0 bases, leaving 19 bases between the germline ends. The CDR3 is 18 amino acids. Germline V CDR1 and CDR2: LNHDA, SQIVND (reference sequence). The CDR3 is CASSLMVGARPTNEKLFF. CDR3 nucleotides: TGTGCCAGTAGTCTTATGGTTGGAGCAAGACCAACTAATGAAAAACTGTTTTTT.

This clone was picked up a small number of times. The CDR3 here is CASSQATGQNNSPLHF. As DNA, the CDR3 is TGCGCCAGCAGCCAGGCGACAGGGCAGAATAATTCACCCCTCCACTTT. The V and J genes are TRBV4-3 and TRBJ1-6, with TRBD1 matching 7 bases. CDR3 size: 16 residues. The trim removed 3 bases at V and 5 bases at J, leaving 7 bases unmatched. CDR1 and CDR2 from the germline V gene are LGHNA and YSLEER.

The table lists this clone with a few counts. The V and J genes are TRBV19 and TRBJ1-6; 7 bases align to TRBD1. J was trimmed by 7 bases and V by 5 bases; bases with no gene match: 8. Germline V gives CDR1 LNHDA, CDR2 SQIVND (reference sequence). The CDR3 sequence is 15 residues long. DNA of the CDR3: TGTGCCAGTAGTTCCGGACAGGCTTCAAATTCACCCCTCCACTTT. Amino acid sequence: CASSSGQASNSPLHF.

This sequence joins TRBV7-6 and TRBJ2-7; D not resolved. Trimming removed 5 bases from V and 2 bases from J, with 4 bases in between. Germline V gives CDR1 SGHVS, CDR2 FNYEAQ. The CDR3 totals 11 residues. CDR3 in DNA: TGTGCCAGCAGCGCAGCCTACGAGCAGTACTTC. Translated: CASSAAYEQYF.

This clone was seen just once. The CDR3 DNA reads as TGTGCCAGTAGTCCTCGGACAGGGGGCATAGCAACTAATGAAAAACTGTTTTTT. This sequence encodes CASSPRTGGIATNEKLFF. J is TRBJ1-4 and V is TRBV19, with TRBD1 matching over 11 bases. With V trimmed by 5 bases and J by 0 bases, 8 bases remained unmatched. Germline CDR1 reads LNHDA; CDR2 reads SQIVND (reference sequence). The CDR3 has 18 residues.

The chain recombines TRBV5-1 with TRBJ1-6, with 7 bases fitting TRBD1. CDR1 is SGHRS, CDR2 YFSETQ, per germline. The CDR3 runs to 15 residues. The J segment lost 5 bases and the V segment lost 4 bases, leaving 6 bases of the junction unmatched. CDR3 coding DNA: TGCGCCAGCAGCCTCGGACAGGTCAATAATTCACCCCTCCACTTT. This translates into CASSLGQVNNSPLHF.

A remark on this clone: A read error may produce the germline difference seen at one junction end. The chain has TRBV5-1 and TRBJ2-7; the match to TRBD1 covers 12 bases. The CDR3 runs to 16 residues. The germline V gene has CDR1 SGHRS and CDR2 YFSETQ. Here the CDR3 DNA reads TGCGCCTGCAGCGTCCGGGACAGGGGGCGCGACCGTCGGCAGTACTTC. Translating it yields CACSVRDRGRDRRQYF.

This clone was found once. The chain links TRBV6-6 to TRBJ2-7, with 12 bases identical to TRBD1. The germline V gene has CDR1 MNHNY and CDR2 SVGAGI (reference sequence). The CDR3 consists of 14 residues. V lost 7 bases to trimming and J lost 4 bases; unmatched junction nucleotides: 5. Written as DNA, the CDR3 is TGTGCCAGCACCGGGGGACAGGGGGCTTACGAGCAGTACTTC. This translates into CASTGGQGAYEQYF.

About this clone itself: The same CDR3 also results from other DNA sequences found in this sample. The J gene is TRBJ1-4, the V gene TRBV28, with TRBD1 matching 10 bases. CDR1 is MDHEN and CDR2 is SYDVKM in the germline V gene. With 2 bases clipped from V and 7 bases from J, the junction kept 1 base outside the gene matches. The CDR3 has 14 amino acids. The CDR3 protein is CASSLRDRGEKLFF. CDR3 DNA: TGTGCCAGCAGTTTACGGGACAGGGGTGAAAAACTGTTTTTT. Together with reference TRBV28 and TRBJ1-4, the CDR3 gives the full variable domain: DVKVTQSSRYLVKRTGEKVFLECVQDMDHENMFWYRQDPGLGLRLIYFSYDVKMKEKGDIPEGYSVSREKKERFSLILESASTNQTSMYLCASSLRDRGEKLFFGSGTQLSVL.